Shown below are 5 T cell receptor beta chains from a single sample sequenced in a study of cytomegalovirus exposure and HLA in healthy donors. The PCR contained 60 Vbeta and 13 Jbeta primers. Clones were sequenced by immunoSEQ multiplex PCR, and TCRdb holds only the in-frame ones, with some missing. The sample carries about 73,000 clones, about 75% recorded once. Source material: PBMCs. These receptors all stem from a man aged 70 or older in good health and CMV-seronegative.

This clone was detected only once. Other DNA sequences in this specimen translate into the identical CDR3. The chain joins TRBV19 to TRBJ1-4; 8 nucleotides line up with TRBD1. J gave up 8 bases and V 1 base, and 3 bases lay outside the gene matches. The CDR3 loop spans 14 amino acids. Germline V gene lookup returns CDR1 LNHDA and CDR2 SQIVND (reference sequence). CDR3 DNA sequence: TGTGCCAGTAGTATAGGACAGGGGAGCGAAAAACTGTTTTTT. This sequence encodes CASSIGQGSEKLFF. The full variable domain, its missing parts supplied by reference TRBV19 and TRBJ1-4, is DGGITQSPKYLFRKEGQNVTLSCEQNLNHDAMYWYRQDPGQGLRLIYYSQIVNDFQKGDIAEGYSVSREKKESFPLTVTSAQKNPTAFYLCASSIGQGSEKLFFGSGTQLSVL.

This sequence joins TRBV28 and TRBJ2-7; TRBD2 aligns across 7 bases. With V trimmed by 3 bases and J by 7 bases, 9 bases remained unmatched. The length of the CDR3 is 14 residues. Germline CDR1 is MDHEN and CDR2 is SYDVKM. The CDR3 region is CASSFGGGTGEQYF. For the CDR3, the DNA is TGTGCCAGCAGTTTTGGGGGGGGAACGGGGGAGCAGTACTTC.

As DNA, the CDR3 is TGTGCCAGCAGTGTATACTATGGCTACACCTTC. This codes for CASSVYYGYTF. This chain uses TRBV6-1 with TRBJ1-2; the D is unclear. This CDR3 region has 11 residues. V was shortened by 4 bases and J by 3 bases, with 3 bases between the two germline ends. Germline V lookup: CDR1 MNHNS, CDR2 SASEGT.

The chain links TRBV19 to TRBJ2-5, with 10 nucleotides matching TRBD1. TRBJ2-7 explains the end of the DNA better; the J call may be wrong. The length of the CDR3 is 13 residues. Germline-derived CDR1 and CDR2 are LNHDA and SQIVND (reference sequence). CDR3 protein: CASSGDRGYEQYF. The CDR3 DNA is TGTGCCAGTAGTGGGGACAGGGGATACGAGCAGTACTTC.

A few counts support this clone. The chain employs TRBV9 and TRBJ2-1; 8 bases line up with TRBD1. Germline-derived CDR1 and CDR2 are SGDLS and YYNGEE. V was clipped by 4 bases and J by 5 bases; unmatched bases: 8. The CDR3 loop spans 15 amino acids. CDR3 coding DNA: TGTGCCAGCAGCTTACAACAGGGGGACCACAATGAGCAGTTCTTC. Translating it yields CASSLQQGDHNEQFF.